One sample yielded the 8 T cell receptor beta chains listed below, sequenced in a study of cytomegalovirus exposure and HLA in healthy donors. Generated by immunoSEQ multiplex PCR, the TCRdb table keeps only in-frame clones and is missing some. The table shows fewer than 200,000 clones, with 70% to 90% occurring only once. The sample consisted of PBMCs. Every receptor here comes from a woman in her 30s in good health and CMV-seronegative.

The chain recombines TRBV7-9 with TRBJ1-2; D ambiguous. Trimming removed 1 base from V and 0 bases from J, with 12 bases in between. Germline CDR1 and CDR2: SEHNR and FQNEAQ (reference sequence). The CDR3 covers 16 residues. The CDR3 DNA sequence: TGTGCCAGCAGCTTAGAAGAGGCGGTGGCTAACTATGGCTACACCTTC. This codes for CASSLEEAVANYGYTF.

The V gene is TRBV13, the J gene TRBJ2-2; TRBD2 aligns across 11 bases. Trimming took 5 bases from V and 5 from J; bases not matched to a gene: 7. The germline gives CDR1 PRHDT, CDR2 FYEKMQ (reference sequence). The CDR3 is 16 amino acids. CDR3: CASSRDTSGGTGELFF. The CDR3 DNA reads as TGTGCCAGCAGCCGAGATACTAGCGGGGGAACCGGGGAGCTGTTTTTT.

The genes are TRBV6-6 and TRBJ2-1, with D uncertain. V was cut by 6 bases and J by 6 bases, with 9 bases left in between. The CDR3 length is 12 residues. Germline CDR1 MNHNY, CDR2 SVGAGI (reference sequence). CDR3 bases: TGTGCCAGCAGCCCCTCGGGCAATGAGCAGTTCTTC. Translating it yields CASSPSGNEQFF.

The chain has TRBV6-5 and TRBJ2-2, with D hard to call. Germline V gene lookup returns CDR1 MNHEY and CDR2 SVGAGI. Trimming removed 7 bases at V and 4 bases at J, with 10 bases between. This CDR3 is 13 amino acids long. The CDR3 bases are TGTGCCAGCATTCTTGGTACCACCGGGGAGCTGTTTTTT. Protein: CASILGTTGELFF.

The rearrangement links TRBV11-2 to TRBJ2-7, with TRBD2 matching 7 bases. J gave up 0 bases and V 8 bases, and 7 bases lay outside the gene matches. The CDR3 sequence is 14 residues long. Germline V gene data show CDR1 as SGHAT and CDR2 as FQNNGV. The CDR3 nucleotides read TGTGCCAGCCTCGAGCGGGGCAGCTCCTACGAGCAGTACTTC. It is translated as CASLERGSSYEQYF.

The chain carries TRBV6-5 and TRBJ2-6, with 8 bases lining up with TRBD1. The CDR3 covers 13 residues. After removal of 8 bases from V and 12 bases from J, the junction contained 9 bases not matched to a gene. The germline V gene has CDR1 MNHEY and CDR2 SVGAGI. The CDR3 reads CASGGTGVFVLTF. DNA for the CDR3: TGTGCCAGCGGTGGGACAGGAGTCTTCGTCCTGACTTTC.

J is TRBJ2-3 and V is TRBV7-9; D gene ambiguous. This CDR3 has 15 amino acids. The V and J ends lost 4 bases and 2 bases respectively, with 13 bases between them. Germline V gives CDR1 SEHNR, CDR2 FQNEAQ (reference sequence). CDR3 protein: CASSSQIRLTDTQYF. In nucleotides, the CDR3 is TGTGCCAGCAGCTCGCAGATACGACTCACAGATACGCAGTATTTT.

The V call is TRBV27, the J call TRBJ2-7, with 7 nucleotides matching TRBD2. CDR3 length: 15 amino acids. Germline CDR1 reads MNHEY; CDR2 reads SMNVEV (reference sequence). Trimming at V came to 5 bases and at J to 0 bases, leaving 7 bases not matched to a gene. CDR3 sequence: CASSLAADDSYEQYF. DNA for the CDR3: TGTGCCAGCAGTCTAGCGGCGGATGACTCCTACGAGCAGTACTTC.